This T cell receptor (beta chain) was identified during a study of T cell responses to AZD1222 COVID-19 vaccine. The protocol was immunoSEQ multiplex PCR, while the TCRdb copy is restricted to in-frame clones and leaves out a portion. The table includes about 160,000 clones, more than 75% detected once. Study-wide points: Repertoires were collected only later (after the peak T cell response had occurred). Reportedly, nearly half the spike-specific TCRs target unmutated variant regions. At 160-218 and 743-854, vaccine-associated CD4 TCRs were dominant, and they spanned spike. In a largely white British group with more females than males, clonal diversity was possibly underestimated.

Turning to this clone: What it binds is not known.

This CDR3 contains 11 residues. V was cut by 8 bases and J by 7 bases, with 11 bases left in between. The clonotype comes from an adult who received the AZD1222 COVID-19 vaccine. This material consisted of peripheral blood, taken 28 days after the second AZD1222 dose. V usage is TRBV12-3 or TRBV12-4 and J usage is TRBJ1-2; D is uncertain. The CDR3 spells CASGPSTGYTF. Written as DNA, the CDR3 is TGTGCCAGCGGTCCGTCCACTGGCTACACCTTC.